This entry concerns a single T cell receptor (beta chain). The data were obtained in a study of blood T cell repertoires in COVID-19. Study in general: Specimens from acute and convalescent COVID-19 originated in the United States, Italy and Spain. From T cells, B-cell-depleted T cells, or PBMCs came the material, which was cDNA or gDNA.

As processed by the authors: The authors estimated nucleated cell counts from reference gene primer amplification. The method was immunoSEQ multiplex PCR; TCRdb's version includes in-frame clones alone and lacks a portion of them. V, J and clone size reflect that table, while D and trimming were determined from the DNA. The table includes tens of thousands of clones, approximately 90% detected once. The CDR3 has 16 residues. Germline CDR1 SEHNR, CDR2 FQNEAQ (reference sequence). Germline trimming cut 0 bases from V and 1 base from J; bases unmatched to any gene: 3. The clonotype originates from a man aged 50 or older with active COVID-19. The rearrangement uses TRBV7-9 and TRBJ2-3, with 8 nucleotides matching TRBD2. The source material was peripheral blood. CDR3 sequence: CASSLASGGGTDTQYF. As DNA, the CDR3 is TGTGCCAGCAGCTTAGCGTCGGGGGGGGGCACAGATACGCAGTATTTT.